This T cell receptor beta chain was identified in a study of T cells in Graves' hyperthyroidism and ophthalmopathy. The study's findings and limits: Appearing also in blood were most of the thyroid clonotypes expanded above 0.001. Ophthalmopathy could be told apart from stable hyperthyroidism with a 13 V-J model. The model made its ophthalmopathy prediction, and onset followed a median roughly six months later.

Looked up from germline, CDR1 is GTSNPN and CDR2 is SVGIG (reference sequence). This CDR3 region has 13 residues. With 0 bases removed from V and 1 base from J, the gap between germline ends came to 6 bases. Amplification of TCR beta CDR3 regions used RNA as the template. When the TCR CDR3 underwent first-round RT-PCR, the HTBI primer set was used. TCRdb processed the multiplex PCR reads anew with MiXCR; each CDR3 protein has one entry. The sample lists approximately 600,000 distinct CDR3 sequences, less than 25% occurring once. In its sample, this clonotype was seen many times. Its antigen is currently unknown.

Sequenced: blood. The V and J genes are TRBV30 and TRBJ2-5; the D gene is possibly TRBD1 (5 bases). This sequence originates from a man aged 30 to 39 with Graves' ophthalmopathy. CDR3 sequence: CAWSVQGQETQYF. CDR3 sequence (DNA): TGTGCCTGGAGTGTTCAGGGCCAAGAGACCCAGTACTTC.